The clone carrying this TCR beta chain was detected ten times or more. Its specificity is not known. Sample donors were healthy Caucasian individuals that came from Russia, aged roughly 6 to 95. This sample is part of a study of blood T cells in healthy people across ages. Looking at the study overall: In model experiments, template switching was able to capture about one barcoded beta molecule for every two T cells that were present.

Primed by a sample-barcoded 5' primer and a J-beta primer mix, a second PCR proceeded for 7 to 11 cycles. A single record per CDR3 protein comes from TCRdb applying MiXCR to the 5' RACE reads. Among fewer than 900,000 distinct CDR3 sequences listed, 45% to 50% were seen once. Study-wide findings and caveats: CMV infection status of these donors was not known. The study found more naive CD4+ cells and higher diversity in long-lived than aged donors.

The TCR comes from a woman in her sixties in good health. Input material: blood.

Here the CDR3 reads CASSLARDSHSTDTQYF. The CDR3 DNA reads as TGCGCCAGCAGCTTGGCCCGGGACAGTCATAGCACAGATACGCAGTATTTT. The chain carries TRBV5-1 and TRBJ2-3, with 7 bases aligning to TRBD1. Germline lookup yields CDR1 SGHRS and CDR2 YFSETQ. After removal of 0 bases from V and 0 bases from J, the junction contained 7 bases not matched to a gene. The CDR3 has 17 amino acids.